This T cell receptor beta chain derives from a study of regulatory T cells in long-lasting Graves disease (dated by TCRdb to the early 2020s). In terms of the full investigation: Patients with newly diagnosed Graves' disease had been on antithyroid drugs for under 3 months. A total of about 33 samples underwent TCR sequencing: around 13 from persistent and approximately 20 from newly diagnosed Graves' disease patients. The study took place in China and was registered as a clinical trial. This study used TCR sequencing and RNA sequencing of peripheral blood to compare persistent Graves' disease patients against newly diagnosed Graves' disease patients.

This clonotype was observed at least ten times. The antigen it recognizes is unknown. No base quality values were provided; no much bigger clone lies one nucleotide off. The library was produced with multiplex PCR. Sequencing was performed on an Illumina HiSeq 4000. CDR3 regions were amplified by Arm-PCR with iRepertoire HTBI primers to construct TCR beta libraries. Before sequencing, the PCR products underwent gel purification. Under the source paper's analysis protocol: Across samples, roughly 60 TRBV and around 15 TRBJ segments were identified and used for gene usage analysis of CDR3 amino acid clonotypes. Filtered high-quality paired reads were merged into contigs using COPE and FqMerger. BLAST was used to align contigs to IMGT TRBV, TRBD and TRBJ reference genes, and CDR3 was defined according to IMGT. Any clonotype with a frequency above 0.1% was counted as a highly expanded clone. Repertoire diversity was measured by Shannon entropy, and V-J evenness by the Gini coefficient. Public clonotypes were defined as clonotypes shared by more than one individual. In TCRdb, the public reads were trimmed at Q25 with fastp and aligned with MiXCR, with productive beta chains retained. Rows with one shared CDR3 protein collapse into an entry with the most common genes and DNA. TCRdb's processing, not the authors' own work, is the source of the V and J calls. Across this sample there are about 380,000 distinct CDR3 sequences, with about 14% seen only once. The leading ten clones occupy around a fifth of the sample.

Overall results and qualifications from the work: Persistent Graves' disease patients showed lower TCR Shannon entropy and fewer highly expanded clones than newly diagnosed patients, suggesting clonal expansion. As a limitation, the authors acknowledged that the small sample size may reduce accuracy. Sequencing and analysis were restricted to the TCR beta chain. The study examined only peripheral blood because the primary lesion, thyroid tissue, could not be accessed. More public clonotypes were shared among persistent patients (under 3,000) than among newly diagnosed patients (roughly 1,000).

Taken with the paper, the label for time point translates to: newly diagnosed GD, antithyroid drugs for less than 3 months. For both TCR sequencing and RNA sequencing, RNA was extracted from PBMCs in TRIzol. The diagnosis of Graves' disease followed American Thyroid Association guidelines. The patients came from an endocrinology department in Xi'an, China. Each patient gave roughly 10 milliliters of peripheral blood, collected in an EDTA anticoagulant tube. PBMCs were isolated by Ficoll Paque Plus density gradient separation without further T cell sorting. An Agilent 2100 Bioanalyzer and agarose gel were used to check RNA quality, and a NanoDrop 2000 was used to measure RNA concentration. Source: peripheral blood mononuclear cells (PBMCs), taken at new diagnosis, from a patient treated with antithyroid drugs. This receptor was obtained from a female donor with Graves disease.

The CDR3 sequence is CSAELERHHRETEAFF. The DNA reads as follows: TGCAGTGCTGAATTGGAGCGACACCATAGAGAGACTGAAGCTTTCTTT. The chain uses TRBV20-1 and TRBJ1-1, with the identity of the D gene unclear. Trimming removed 5 bases from V and 5 bases from J, leaving 24 bases between the germline ends. In the germline V gene (reference sequence), CDR1 corresponds to DFQATT and CDR2 to SNEGSKA. The CDR3 holds 16 amino acids from the cysteine to the phenylalanine. The read is trimmed to its CDR3 DNA, 48 bases read in frame from base 1.